The following is a TCR beta chain sequence with its context. The antigen is unknown. Germline CDR1 reads MNHEY; CDR2 reads SMNVEV (reference sequence). V shed 5 bases, J shed 10 bases, and the junction held 10 bases outside the gene matches. The CDR3 is 13 amino acids. The sample belongs to a study of shared clonotypes between healthy human individuals. Study-wide results and limits: Clonotype sharing across a few donors was observed for around 5% of naive CD4 clonotypes.

In the sorted-subset replicate PCRs, about 200 ng DNA, 29,000 or so T cell genomes, was used. Generated by immunoSEQ multiplex PCR, the TCRdb table keeps only in-frame clones and is missing some. The sample has around 1.4 million clones, less than 99% seen once. This sequence was found in a man aged 25-45 years in good health. Sequenced sample: naive CD4+ T cells sorted from blood. This sample's subset: CD45RA+ positively selected. The chain combines TRBV27 with TRBJ2-7, with TRBD2 identical over 8 bases. The CDR3 region has the DNA TGTGCCAGCAGTGTATACGGGACTAGAGGACAGTACTTC. Translation gives CASSVYGTRGQYF.